This T cell receptor beta chain was recovered during a study of blood T cell repertoires in COVID-19. Study-level background: Whether acute or convalescent, the COVID-19 samples came from the United States, Italy and Spain. PBMCs, B-cell-depleted T cells, or T cells were the source of the cDNA or gDNA that made up the material.

Some clones are missing from TCRdb's copy, which holds only in-frame ones; the method was immunoSEQ multiplex PCR. The sample includes about 200,000 clones, 65% to 80% of them seen just once. This clone was seen just once. Trimming shortened V by 5 bases and J by 7 bases, and 15 bases separated the two germline ends. Germline V gene sequence: CDR1 WNHNN, CDR2 SYGVQD (reference sequence). CDR3 length equals 14 residues. The sample taken for sequencing was peripheral blood. The receptor comes from a man aged 45-65 years who had recovered from COVID-19. The rearrangement joins TRBV10-1 to TRBJ2-1; D may be TRBD2 (6 bases). CDR3 nucleotides: TGCGCCAGCAGTCGCGGGGAGGCCCTAAATGAGCAGTTCTTC. It translates to CASSRGEALNEQFF.